These 17 T cell receptor beta chains originate from one sample sequenced in a study of vaccination and CD4 T cells after COVID-19. The Oncomine TCR Beta short-read assay sequenced DNA from cultured CD4+ T cells. Each CDR3 protein gets one entry after TCRdb re-called the PCR reads with MiXCR. Here the sample spans about 14,000 distinct CDR3 sequences, around 60% being singletons. The antigens of these receptors remain unknown. Treatment here: approximately nine-day PBMC culture with coronavirus spike peptide pools or control peptides (ViraFEST assay). Sequencing used CD4+ T cells from blood, cultured in vitro. The receptors were gathered from a human donor who had recovered from COVID-19.

This chain connects TRBV6-1 to TRBJ2-7; 14 bases are a match to TRBD2. The V gene end was trimmed by 8 bases and the J gene end by 4 bases; junction bases not matched to a gene: 10. The CDR3 runs 16 residues. Germline lookup yields CDR1 MNHNS and CDR2 SASEGT. For the CDR3, the DNA is TGTGCCAGCGGCATGGGGTGGACTAGCGGGAGGTACGAGCAGTACTTC. Translating it yields CASGMGWTSGRYEQYF.

This chain joins TRBV27 and TRBJ1-1; D unclear. Germline V gene lookup returns CDR1 MNHEY and CDR2 SMNVEV (reference sequence). The V end was cut by 8 bases, the J end by 0 bases, with 4 bases between. The CDR3 length is 11 residues. The DNA for the CDR3 is TGTGCCAGCTGGATGAACACTGAAGCTTTCTTT. It encodes CASWMNTEAFF.

V and J are TRBV7-3 and TRBJ2-3; 7 bases match TRBD2. Germline CDR1 SGHTA, CDR2 FQGTGA. This CDR3 is built from 14 residues. J was trimmed by 2 bases and V by 2 bases; bases with no gene match: 1. As DNA, the CDR3 is TGTGCCAGCAGCTTAGCGGGAGCCACAGATACGCAGTATTTT. As protein: CASSLAGATDTQYF. Based on the CDR3 plus reference TRBV7-3 and TRBJ2-3, the full variable domain is GAGVSQTPSNKVTEKGKYVELRCDPISGHTALYWYRQSLGQGPEFLIYFQGTGAADDSGLPNDRFFAVRPEGSVSTLKIQRTERGDSAVYLCASSLAGATDTQYFGPGTRLTVL.

The V and J genes are TRBV12-5 and TRBJ2-3; D not certain. Germline V gene sequence: CDR1 LGHNT, CDR2 FRNRAP. V was clipped by 1 base and J by 2 bases, with 4 bases between them. CDR3 length: 13 amino acids. As DNA, the CDR3 is TGTGCTAGTGGTTTGGGGCTCACAGATACGCAGTATTTT. Translated, it gives CASGLGLTDTQYF.

The chain joins TRBV20-1 to TRBJ1-5; D possibly corresponds to TRBD1 (5 bases). The CDR3 has 15 residues. With 6 bases removed from V and 2 bases from J, the gap between germline ends came to 17 bases. Germline lookup yields CDR1 DFQATT and CDR2 SNEGSKA (reference sequence). CDR3 residues: CSASPQGTRNQPQHF. CDR3 bases: TGCAGTGCATCTCCTCAGGGTACGCGCAATCAGCCCCAGCATTTT.

V gene TRBV18 combines with J gene TRBJ1-5; 11 nucleotides match TRBD1. Germline loops: CDR1 KGHSH, CDR2 LQKENI. Unmatched junction bases numbered 4, after V lost 6 bases and J lost 6 bases. The CDR3 is 14 residues long. For the CDR3, the DNA is TGTGCCAGCTCGCCGGGACAGGGGGGTCAGCCCCAGCATTTT. Protein: CASSPGQGGQPQHF.

The chain carries TRBV7-2 and TRBJ2-7, with no clear D. This CDR3 contains 12 residues. Germline V gives CDR1 SGHTA, CDR2 FQGNSA. Between the trimmed V and J ends, which lost 4 bases and 4 bases, there was a span of 8 bases. The CDR3 is CASSWSSYEQYF. CDR3 nucleotide sequence: TGTGCCAGCAGCTGGTCGTCGTACGAGCAGTACTTC.

This clonotype has only one observation. This chain joins TRBV7-9 and TRBJ1-6; D unresolved. The CDR3 has 14 residues. V was clipped by 1 base and J by 10 bases, with 11 bases between them. Germline assignment: CDR1 SEHNR and CDR2 FQNEAQ (reference sequence). CDR3 sequence reads: CASSLEQRYSPLHF. For the CDR3, the DNA is TGTGCCAGCAGCTTAGAACAGCGTTACTCACCCCTCCACTTT.

The rearrangement joins TRBV4-2 to TRBJ1-3; the D is unclear. Trimming stripped 0 bases from V and 4 bases from J, with 16 bases between. The CDR3 is 17 amino acids. Germline lookup yields CDR1 LGHNA and CDR2 YNFKEQ. The CDR3 spells CASSQDRPLKAGNTIYF. The CDR3 nucleotides read TGTGCCAGCAGCCAAGATAGACCCCTCAAAGCAGGAAACACCATATATTTT.

This clonotype has just one count. The genes are TRBV7-8 and TRBJ2-1; 7 bases are a match to TRBD2. The CDR3 has 15 amino acids. The germline gives CDR1 SGHVS, CDR2 FQNEAQ. V trimming: 4 bases; J trimming: 2 bases; junction bases outside the gene matches: 5. DNA for the CDR3: TGTGCCAGCAGCTCTATGGGAGGGCCCTACAATGAGCAGTTCTTC. The encoded protein is CASSSMGGPYNEQFF.

The rearrangement joins TRBV7-2 to TRBJ2-5; D is uncertain. Germline V gene sequence: CDR1 SGHTA, CDR2 FQGNSA. Trimming stripped 4 bases from V and 1 base from J, with 10 bases between. This CDR3 region has 14 residues. CDR3 protein: CASSSAGIQETQYF. The CDR3 DNA is TGTGCCAGCAGCTCGGCTGGCATCCAAGAGACCCAGTACTTC. Full variable domain (missing parts from reference TRBV7-2 and TRBJ2-5): GAGVSQSPSNKVTEKGKDVELRCDPISGHTALYWYRQSLGQGLEFLIYFQGNSAPDKSGLPSDRFSAERTGGSVSTLTIQRTQQEDSAVYLCASSSAGIQETQYFGPGTRLLVL.

The gene calls are TRBV6-1 and TRBJ2-3, with 7 bases matching TRBD2. Losses at the gene ends were 7 bases for V and 7 bases for J; bases not matched to a gene: 17. The CDR3 extends over 16 amino acids. Germline V CDR1 and CDR2: MNHNS, SASEGT. CDR3 in DNA: TGTGCCAGCACCCTTACCCTAGCGGCTCCAGGTTATACGCAGTATTTT. This translates into CASTLTLAAPGYTQYF.

The CDR3 region is CASNNWAGITNQPQHF. The CDR3 DNA is TGTGCCAGCAATAATTGGGCGGGGATCACCAATCAGCCCCAGCATTTT. The V call is TRBV6-1, the J call TRBJ1-5; D remains ambiguous. With 7 bases removed from V and 3 bases from J, the gap between germline ends came to 19 bases. Germline CDR1 and CDR2: MNHNS and SASEGT. The CDR3 loop spans 16 amino acids.

V usage is TRBV7-2 and J usage is TRBJ2-3; no clear D. This CDR3 has 15 amino acids. Germline V gives CDR1 SGHTA, CDR2 FQGNSA. V was shortened by 0 bases and J by 4 bases, with 11 bases between the two germline ends. The CDR3 bases are TGTGCCAGCAGCTTAGCGGGCAGGCCCCCAGATACGCAGTATTTT. Its translation: CASSLAGRPPDTQYF.

J is TRBJ1-2 and V is TRBV30; no firm D call. This CDR3 is 14 amino acids long. V was cut by 1 base and J by 4 bases, with 13 bases left in between. CDR1 and CDR2 from the germline V gene are GTSNPN and SVGIG (reference sequence). This CDR3 reads CAWSAGAGLYGYTF. In DNA form, the CDR3 reads TGTGCCTGGAGTGCCGGAGCGGGTCTCTATGGCTACACCTTC. The full variable domain, in which reference TRBV30 and TRBJ1-2 provide the parts outside the CDR3, is SQTIHQWPATLVQPVGSPLSLECTVEGTSNPNLYWYRQAAGRGLQLLFYSVGIGQISSEVPQNLSASRPQDRQFILSSKKLLLSDSGFYLCAWSAGAGLYGYTFGSGTRLTVV.

Concerning this clonotype itself: A much more abundant neighbour one base away suggests this may be a read error. The DNA for the CDR3 is TGCAGTGCTAGAGGAGGCGGGAGGGCCTACAATGAGCAGATCTTC. Amino acids: CSARGGGRAYNEQIF. V and J are TRBV20-1 and TRBJ2-1; 9 bases are a match to TRBD2. The CDR3 contains 15 residues. Germline values: CDR1 DFQATT, CDR2 SNEGSKA (reference sequence).

The chain has TRBV30 and TRBJ2-2, with a tentative D call TRBD2 (6 bases). This CDR3 contains 13 residues. Per the germline V gene, CDR1 is GTSNPN and CDR2 is SVGIG (reference sequence). The germline V and J ends were trimmed by 0 bases and 6 bases, with 8 bases remaining between them. CDR3 coding DNA: TGTGCCTGGAGTGTAGGGAGGTCCGGGGAGCTGTTTTTT. The encoded protein is CAWSVGRSGELFF.